This passage covers 13 T cell receptor beta chains from one sample sequenced in a study of blood T cell repertoires in COVID-19. Assay used: immunoSEQ multiplex PCR; TCRdb lists only in-frame clones, some missing. The sample includes 120,000 to 150,000 clones, roughly 90% seen only once; the top ten take 1.2%. Sample: PBMCs or T cells enriched from blood (not recorded which). These receptors came from a woman aged 30 to 39 with acute COVID-19.

The chain links TRBV28 to TRBJ1-1, with a weak D call TRBD1 (6 bases). V was cut by 8 bases and J by 3 bases, with 16 bases left in between. This CDR3 contains 14 residues. CDR1 and CDR2 from the germline V gene are MDHEN and SYDVKM. CDR3 loop: CASFRSGQHTEAFF. In DNA form, the CDR3 reads TGTGCCAGCTTCCGATCGGGACAACACACTGAAGCTTTCTTT. The full variable domain, with the rest looked up from reference TRBV28 and TRBJ1-1, is DVKVTQSSRYLVKRTGEKVFLECVQDMDHENMFWYRQDPGLGLRLIYFSYDVKMKEKGDIPEGYSVSREKKERFSLILESASTNQTSMYLCASFRSGQHTEAFFGQGTRLTVV.

This chain connects TRBV18 to TRBJ2-7, with a tentative D call TRBD1 (6 bases). In germline, CDR1 is KGHSH, CDR2 LQKENI. The CDR3 covers 15 residues. V was shortened by 3 bases and J by 3 bases, with 15 bases between the two germline ends. The CDR3 sequence is CASSPYEGQNYEQYF. CDR3 in DNA: TGTGCCAGCTCACCGTACGAAGGACAGAACTACGAGCAGTACTTC.

The chain couples TRBV28 to TRBJ1-3; weak D call: TRBD1 (6 bases). V lost 6 bases and J 4 bases, leaving 16 bases between the germline ends. Germline CDR1 and CDR2: MDHEN and SYDVKM. There are 15 residues in the CDR3. The CDR3 DNA follows: TGTGCCAGCAGCAACTATCGGACAGTAGGAAACACCATATATTTT. This translates into CASSNYRTVGNTIYF.

The chain carries TRBV6-2 or TRBV6-3 and TRBJ2-3; tentative D call: TRBD2 (5 bases). The CDR3 has 13 residues. The germline V gene encodes CDR1 MNHEY and CDR2 SVGEGT. Trimming cost V 5 bases and J 0 bases, with 6 bases left between them. Written as DNA, the CDR3 is TGTGCCAGCAGTAGGACTAGCACAGATACGCAGTATTTT. This encodes CASSRTSTDTQYF.

This chain links TRBV28 with TRBJ1-2, with TRBD1 matching 8 bases. The germline V gene has CDR1 MDHEN and CDR2 SYDVKM. V shed 9 bases, J shed 5 bases, and the junction held 8 bases outside the gene matches. The CDR3 covers 13 residues. CDR3 DNA: TGTGCCAGTGGACAGGGCGAACGATATGGCTACACCTTC. Translation gives CASGQGERYGYTF.

This chain joins TRBV9 and TRBJ2-7, with D possibly matching TRBD1 (6 bases). Per the germline V gene, CDR1 is SGDLS and CDR2 is YYNGEE. V was trimmed by 0 bases and J by 2 bases, leaving 12 bases between them. The CDR3 totals 15 residues. The CDR3 protein is CASSVGTGSAYEQYF. Written as DNA, the CDR3 is TGTGCCAGCAGCGTAGGAACAGGGAGCGCCTACGAGCAGTACTTC.

J is TRBJ2-2 and V is TRBV5-6; 13 bases line up with TRBD2. V shed 3 bases, J shed 6 bases, and the junction held 5 bases outside the gene matches. This CDR3 has 16 residues. Per germline, CDR1 SGHDT and CDR2 YYEEEE. The CDR3 DNA reads TGTGCCAGCAGCTCGGGACTAGCGGGATATGCCGGGGAGCTGTTTTTT. This gives the protein CASSSGLAGYAGELFF. The variable domain in full, with the rest retrieved from reference TRBV5-6 and TRBJ2-2, is DAGVTQSPTHLIKTRGQQVTLRCSPKSGHDTVSWYQQALGQGPQFIFQYYEEEERQRGNFPDRFSGHQFPNYSSELNVNALLLGDSALYLCASSSGLAGYAGELFFGEGSRLTVL.

This sequence joins TRBV6-5 and TRBJ2-1; D is uncertain. Between the trimmed V and J ends, which lost 8 bases and 0 bases, there was a span of 11 bases. CDR1 MNHEY and CDR2 SVGAGI come from the germline V gene. The CDR3 runs to 14 residues. The CDR3 nucleotides are TGTGCCAGCCCCCTCTTTAGCTCCTACAATGAGCAGTTCTTC. Its translation: CASPLFSSYNEQFF.

This clone was detected only once. V is TRBV7-8 and J is TRBJ2-3, with 9 nucleotides matching TRBD2. Unmatched junction bases numbered 2, after V lost 5 bases and J lost 2 bases. CDR1 and CDR2 (germline): SGHVS, FQNEAQ. The CDR3 is made up of 14 amino acids. The DNA for the CDR3 is TGTGCCAGCAGCCGGACTAGCGACACAGATACGCAGTATTTT. Its protein product is CASSRTSDTDTQYF.

This rearrangement joins TRBV9 to TRBJ2-1; D is uncertain. This CDR3 has 13 amino acids. The ends were cut back, 4 bases at V and 2 bases at J, with 7 bases in the middle. Germline values: CDR1 SGDLS, CDR2 YYNGEE. CDR3 sequence: CASSLWPYNEQFF. The CDR3 coding sequence is TGTGCCAGCAGCCTCTGGCCCTACAATGAGCAGTTCTTC.

CDR3 nucleotide sequence: TGTGCCAGTATTGAGGCCAACTTTAACACCGGGGAGCTGTTTTTT. It yields the protein CASIEANFNTGELFF. J is TRBJ2-2 and V is TRBV6-5; D is unclear. CDR3 size: 15 residues. Germline CDR1 is MNHEY and CDR2 is SVGAGI. Trimming took 9 bases from V and 2 from J, leaving 16 bases between them.

This chain joins TRBV9 and TRBJ2-3; 7 nucleotides line up with TRBD2. Germline-derived CDR1 and CDR2 are SGDLS and YYNGEE. V shed 3 bases and J 1 base; nucleotides not matched to a gene: 8. The CDR3 length is 16 residues. The CDR3 coding sequence is TGTGCCAGCAGCGCCCTCACAAGCGGGGGCACAGATACGCAGTATTTT. Translation gives CASSALTSGGTDTQYF.

J is TRBJ1-4 and V is TRBV30, with D unclear. Trimming removed 0 bases from V and 3 bases from J, with 14 bases in between. From germline, CDR1 is GTSNPN and CDR2 SVGIG (reference sequence). This CDR3 contains 16 residues. The CDR3 bases are TGTGCCTGGAGTGTACCGAAACACCGGGCTAATGAAAAACTGTTTTTT. Protein: CAWSVPKHRANEKLFF. The whole variable domain, remainder taken from reference TRBV30 and TRBJ1-4, is SQTIHQWPATLVQPVGSPLSLECTVEGTSNPNLYWYRQAAGRGLQLLFYSVGIGQISSEVPQNLSASRPQDRQFILSSKKLLLSDSGFYLCAWSVPKHRANEKLFFGSGTQLSVL.